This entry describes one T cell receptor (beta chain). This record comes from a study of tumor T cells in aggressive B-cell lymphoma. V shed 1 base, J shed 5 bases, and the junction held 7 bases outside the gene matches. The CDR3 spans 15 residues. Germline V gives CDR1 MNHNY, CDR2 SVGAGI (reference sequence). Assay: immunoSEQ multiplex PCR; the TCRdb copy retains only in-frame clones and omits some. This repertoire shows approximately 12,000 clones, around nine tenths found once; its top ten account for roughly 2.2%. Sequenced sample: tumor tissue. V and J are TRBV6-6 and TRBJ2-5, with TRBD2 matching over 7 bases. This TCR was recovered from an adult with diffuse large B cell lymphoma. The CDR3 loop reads CASSYLGGPAETQYF. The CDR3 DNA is TGTGCCAGCAGTTACTTGGGAGGGCCGGCCGAGACCCAGTACTTC.